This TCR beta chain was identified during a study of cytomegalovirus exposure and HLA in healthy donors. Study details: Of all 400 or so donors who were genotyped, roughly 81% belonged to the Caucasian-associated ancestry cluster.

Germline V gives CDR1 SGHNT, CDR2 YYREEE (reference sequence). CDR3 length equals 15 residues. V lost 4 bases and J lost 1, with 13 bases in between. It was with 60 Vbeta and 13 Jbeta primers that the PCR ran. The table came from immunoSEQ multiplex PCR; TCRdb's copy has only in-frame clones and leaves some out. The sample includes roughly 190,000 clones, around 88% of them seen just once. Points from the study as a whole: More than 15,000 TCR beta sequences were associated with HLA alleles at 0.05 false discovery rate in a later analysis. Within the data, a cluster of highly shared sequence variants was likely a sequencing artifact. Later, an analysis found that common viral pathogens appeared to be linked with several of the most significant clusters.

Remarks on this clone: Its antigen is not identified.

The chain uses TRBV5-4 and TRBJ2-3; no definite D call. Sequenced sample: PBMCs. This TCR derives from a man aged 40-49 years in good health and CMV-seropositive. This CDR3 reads CASSLPPVGTDTQYF. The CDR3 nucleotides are TGTGCCAGCAGCCTACCCCCTGTCGGCACAGATACGCAGTATTTT.